This record concerns one TCR beta chain sequence. Its antigen is currently unknown. Samples came from healthy bone marrow donors. The entry originates in a study of cytomegalovirus exposure and HLA in healthy donors. In the study overall: Most genotyped donors, around four fifths of about 400, had Caucasian-associated genetic ancestry. The study's findings and limits: As a later analysis showed, several of the most significant clusters appeared to be linked to common viral pathogens.

V gave up 5 bases and J gave up 0 bases, with 13 bases separating them. The CDR3 covers 15 residues. Germline CDR1 reads MNHEY; CDR2 reads SVGAGI. The PCR made use of 60 Vbeta and 13 Jbeta primers. Assay used: immunoSEQ multiplex PCR; TCRdb lists only in-frame clones, some missing. Here the sample spans over 150,000 clones, around four fifths being singletons. The sequencing sample was made of PBMCs. This rearrangement joins TRBV6-5 to TRBJ1-2, with D unclear. This receptor was taken from a girl aged 5-17 years in good health and CMV-seropositive. CDR3 bases: TGTGCCAGCAGTCTCCCAGGCGTCGCTAACTATGGCTACACCTTC. The encoded protein is CASSLPGVANYGYTF.